One sample yielded the 7 T cell receptor beta chains listed below, sequenced in a study of breast tumors, draining lymph nodes, adjacent tissues. From the multiplex PCR reads, TCRdb called clonotypes with MiXCR, one entry per CDR3 protein. The sample contains under 35,000 distinct CDR3 sequences, 60% to 80% of which appear only once. The material sequenced was breast tumor tissue. The receptors come from a female donor with breast cancer. Some clones in this sample may be carry-over from other donors' samples.

The rearrangement joins TRBV12-3 or TRBV12-4 to TRBJ2-7; TRBD1 is a possible D gene (5 bases). The ends were cut back, 3 bases at V and 6 bases at J, with 12 bases in the middle. CDR3 length equals 13 residues. The CDR3 sequence: CASSFRRESEQYF. The CDR3 DNA reads as TGTGCCAGCAGTTTTCGCAGGGAATCCGAGCAGTACTTC.

The V and J genes are TRBV2 and TRBJ2-5, with TRBD2 matching over 8 bases. The CDR3 contains 13 residues. Germline V lookup: CDR1 SNHLY, CDR2 FYNNEI. V was clipped by 10 bases and J by 5 bases; unmatched bases: 9. The CDR3 spells CATTPGLEETQYF. The DNA for the CDR3 is TGTGCCACCACCCCGGGACTAGAGGAGACCCAGTACTTC.

J is TRBJ1-2 and V is TRBV5-1; D call uncertain. This CDR3 contains 14 residues. Germline V gene data show CDR1 as SGHRS and CDR2 as YFSETQ. V lost 2 bases and J lost 4, with 12 bases in between. The CDR3 reads CASSFGDMTYGYTF. The CDR3 region has the DNA TGCGCCAGCAGCTTCGGTGACATGACCTATGGCTACACCTTC.

In DNA, the CDR3 is TGTGCCACCAGCAGTGACAGGAGCTCCTATAATTCACCCCTCCACTTT. Translating gives CATSSDRSSYNSPLHF. V is TRBV15 and J is TRBJ1-6; perhaps TRBD1 as D (6 bases). V was pared by 3 bases and J by 0 bases, with 9 bases between. The CDR3 is made up of 16 amino acids. The V gene's germline CDR1 is LNHNV and CDR2 YYDKDF (reference sequence).

This clonotype showed up many times. A much larger clone differs from this one at a single base, so this may be a read error. V usage is TRBV7-8 and J usage is TRBJ2-3; D may be TRBD2 (5 bases). The germline CDR1 and CDR2 sequences are SGHVS and FQNEAQ. The length of the CDR3 is 17 residues. The CDR3 nucleotides are TGTGCCAGCAGCTTGGTGTTGTGGAGTCCTAGCACAGATCCGCAGTATTTT. As protein: CASSLVLWSPSTDPQYF.

Regarding this clonotype: The junction departs from the called germline gene at one end, perhaps through a read error. V usage is TRBV3-1 and J usage is TRBJ1-6; D possibly corresponds to TRBD1 (6 bases). The CDR3 is made up of 13 amino acids. In germline, CDR1 is LGHDT, CDR2 YNNKEL (reference sequence). The CDR3 loop reads CASSGQHNSPLHF. CDR3 coding DNA: TGCGCCAGCAGTGGACAGCATAATTCACCCCTCCACTTT.

This clonotype was observed a few times. The chain is built from TRBV2 and TRBJ2-7; D might be TRBD1 (6 bases). CDR1 is SNHLY and CDR2 is FYNNEI in the germline V gene. V lost 0 bases and J lost 3, with 9 bases in between. CDR3 size: 14 residues. The DNA of the CDR3 is TGTGCCAGCAGTGAAGCGCGCAGGGGCTACGAGCAGTACTTC. Protein: CASSEARRGYEQYF.